These 27 T cell receptor beta chains came from one sample sequenced in a study of shared clonotypes between healthy human individuals. Produced via immunoSEQ multiplex PCR; TCRdb's table is partial and in-frame only. The repertoire holds more than 2,000,000 clones, with approximately 94% as singletons. Sequences were obtained from naive CD4+ T cells sorted from blood. Subset specified: CD45RA+ positively selected. The receptors stem from a man between 18 and 35 years old in good health.

The chain uses TRBV5-4 and TRBJ1-2, with no clear D. This CDR3 has 16 amino acids. From germline, CDR1 is SGHNT and CDR2 YYREEE (reference sequence). Deletions cut 0 bases from V and 7 bases from J, with 19 bases between. The CDR3 DNA reads TGTGCCAGCAGCTTGGAGGGAGCTAACAGATTTCGTGGCTACACCTTC. Translation: CASSLEGANRFRGYTF.

In the case of this clone: This sample also contains other DNA sequences that code for the same CDR3. The J gene is TRBJ1-3, the V gene TRBV7-9, with D unresolved. The ends were cut back, 2 bases at V and 4 bases at J, with 3 bases in the middle. The germline gives CDR1 SEHNR, CDR2 FQNEAQ (reference sequence). The CDR3 totals 12 residues. CDR3 in DNA: TGTGCCAGCAGCTTATCGGGAAACACCATATATTTT. The encoded protein is CASSLSGNTIYF.

Turning to this clone: The same CDR3 is also encoded by other DNA sequences in this sample. This chain joins TRBV19 and TRBJ1-5; 10 bases match TRBD1. V lost 3 bases, J lost 0 bases, and 2 bases stayed unmatched. Germline V gene sequence: CDR1 LNHDA, CDR2 SQIVND (reference sequence). This CDR3 comprises 16 residues. In nucleotides, the CDR3 is TGTGCCAGTAGTATCCGGACAGGGGGTAGCAATCAGCCCCAGCATTTT. Translation: CASSIRTGGSNQPQHF. Full variable domain (rest looked up from reference TRBV19 and TRBJ1-5): DGGITQSPKYLFRKEGQNVTLSCEQNLNHDAMYWYRQDPGQGLRLIYYSQIVNDFQKGDIAEGYSVSREKKESFPLTVTSAQKNPTAFYLCASSIRTGGSNQPQHFGDGTRLSIL.

The chain uses TRBV9 and TRBJ1-3; a weak D match, TRBD1 (5 bases). In germline, CDR1 is SGDLS, CDR2 YYNGEE. V was trimmed by 0 bases and J by 9 bases, leaving 16 bases between them. The CDR3 is 15 residues long. The CDR3 loop reads CASSVEGTKTGTIYF. Here the CDR3 DNA reads TGTGCCAGCAGCGTAGAAGGGACCAAAACCGGCACCATATATTTT.

The chain uses TRBV30 and TRBJ2-7; 8 bases line up with TRBD1. This CDR3 region has 16 residues. The V and J ends lost 3 bases and 1 base, in that order; junction bases with no gene match: 11. CDR1 GTSNPN and CDR2 SVGIG come from the germline V gene (reference sequence). This chain's CDR3 is CAWSGAGTGFSYEQYF. DNA for the CDR3: TGTGCCTGGAGCGGAGCCGGGACAGGCTTTTCCTACGAGCAGTACTTC.

This sequence joins TRBV7-9 and TRBJ2-1; 14 bases map to TRBD2. Germline trimming cut 1 base from V and 6 bases from J; bases unmatched to any gene: 2. From germline, CDR1 is SEHNR and CDR2 FQNEAQ (reference sequence). The CDR3 sequence is 16 residues long. CDR3: CASSLGTSGRSNEQFF. The CDR3 DNA reads TGTGCCAGCAGCTTAGGGACTAGCGGGAGGAGCAATGAGCAGTTCTTC.

The gene calls are TRBV6-5 and TRBJ1-1; TRBD1 aligns across 7 bases. The J segment lost 5 bases and the V segment lost 6 bases, leaving 9 bases of the junction unmatched. The CDR3 runs to 14 residues. Germline V gene sequence: CDR1 MNHEY, CDR2 SVGAGI. This CDR3 reads CASSTDRRGTEAFF. The CDR3 DNA reads TGTGCCAGCAGCACGGACAGGCGAGGGACTGAAGCTTTCTTT.

The rearrangement uses TRBV6-5 and TRBJ1-2; 7 nucleotides agree with TRBD1. The germline V gene has CDR1 MNHEY and CDR2 SVGAGI. V lost 0 bases and J lost 0; bases outside the gene matches: 4. The length of the CDR3 is 16 residues. CDR3 sequence reads: CASSYSLGTANYGYTF. CDR3 coding DNA: TGTGCCAGCAGTTACTCCCTAGGGACAGCTAACTATGGCTACACCTTC.

This chain connects TRBV30 to TRBJ2-5; D unresolved. Trimming cost V 0 bases and J 5 bases, with 13 bases left between them. This CDR3 comprises 14 residues. From germline, CDR1 is GTSNPN and CDR2 SVGIG (reference sequence). Here the CDR3 DNA reads TGTGCCTGGAGTGTAGGGCCGGCGCGTGAGACCCAGTACTTC. Its protein is CAWSVGPARETQYF.

This chain links TRBV7-8 with TRBJ1-6; tentative D call: TRBD1 (5 bases). Germline assignment: CDR1 SGHVS and CDR2 FQNEAQ. The CDR3 has 16 amino acids. The V and J ends lost 3 bases and 5 bases respectively, with 14 bases between them. The CDR3 coding sequence is TGTGCCAGCAGCTTGCGTTGGGGACCGGATAATTCACCCCTCCACTTT. Its translation is CASSLRWGPDNSPLHF.

The chain is built from TRBV4-3 and TRBJ2-1, with D perhaps assigned TRBD1 or TRBD2 (5 bases each). Trimming left V 4 bases short and J 3 bases short, with 10 bases between. CDR3 length: 14 residues. CDR1 and CDR2 from the germline V gene are LGHNA and YSLEER. As DNA, the CDR3 is TGCGCCAGCAGCCTGGGGGACGGCTACAATGAGCAGTTCTTC. This translates into CASSLGDGYNEQFF.

This sequence joins TRBV5-1 and TRBJ2-1; 7 positions agree with TRBD1. The germline gives CDR1 SGHRS, CDR2 YFSETQ. The trim removed 0 bases at V and 8 bases at J, leaving 5 bases unmatched. The CDR3 loop spans 14 amino acids. The CDR3 bases are TGCGCCAGCAGCTTGGTACAGGGGCGGGATGAGCAGTTCTTC. This gives the protein CASSLVQGRDEQFF. The variable domain in full, with the rest retrieved from reference TRBV5-1 and TRBJ2-1, is KAGVTQTPRYLIKTRGQQVTLSCSPISGHRSVSWYQQTPGQGLQFLFEYFSETQRNKGNFPGRFSGRQFSNSRSEMNVSTLELGDSALYLCASSLVQGRDEQFFGPGTRLTVL.

In the case of this clone: Other DNA sequences from this sample encode an identical CDR3 as well. V and J are TRBV5-1 and TRBJ2-7, with D possibly called TRBD1 or TRBD2 (5 bases each). This CDR3 contains 14 residues. Germline loops: CDR1 SGHRS, CDR2 YFSETQ. Between the trimmed V and J ends, which lost 0 bases and 4 bases, there was a span of 11 bases. CDR3 DNA sequence: TGCGCCAGCAGCTTGGGTGGGACGACGTACGAGCAGTACTTC. It specifies CASSLGGTTYEQYF.

The genes are TRBV7-3 and TRBJ2-2; D is possibly TRBD2 (6 bases). The CDR3 runs 16 residues. V was shortened by 6 bases and J by 4 bases, with 18 bases between the two germline ends. Germline CDR1 SGHTA, CDR2 FQGTGA. The CDR3 region has the DNA TGTGCCAGCAGTTTACAAGGAAGGGGAGGCACCGGGGAGCTGTTTTTT. Protein sequence: CASSLQGRGGTGELFF.

The chain carries TRBV6-5 and TRBJ2-2; TRBD1 aligns across 7 bases. V lost 6 bases, J lost 2 bases, and 6 bases stayed unmatched. The CDR3 contains 15 residues. Looked up from germline, CDR1 is MNHEY and CDR2 is SVGAGI. CDR3 nucleotides: TGTGCCAGCAGCCCGGGACAGATTAACACCGGGGAGCTGTTTTTT. Translated: CASSPGQINTGELFF.

The chain employs TRBV6-6 and TRBJ1-1; possible D gene TRBD1, 6 bases. Looked up from germline, CDR1 is MNHNY and CDR2 is SVGAGI (reference sequence). Trimming stripped 7 bases from V and 1 base from J, with 16 bases between. The CDR3 runs to 15 residues. The CDR3 sequence is CASNTPGGQNTEAFF. The CDR3 DNA reads as TGTGCCAGCAACACACCCGGGGGCCAGAACACTGAAGCTTTCTTT.

The CDR3 protein is CASSDLASGPYEQYF. CDR3 bases: TGTGCCAGCAGTGATCTGGCTAGCGGACCCTACGAGCAGTACTTC. This rearrangement joins TRBV2 to TRBJ2-7, with 7 nucleotides matching TRBD2. Germline CDR1 reads SNHLY; CDR2 reads FYNNEI. Trimming removed 3 bases from V and 2 bases from J; junction bases left unmatched: 7. The CDR3 totals 15 residues.

The chain is built from TRBV5-8 and TRBJ2-2; 9 positions match TRBD1. The CDR3 runs 13 residues. CDR1 is SGHTS, CDR2 YDEGEE, per germline. The CDR3 spells CADRDRARGELFF. CDR3 DNA: TGTGCTGACCGGGACAGGGCTCGGGGGGAGCTGTTTTTT.

The gene calls are TRBV4-2 and TRBJ1-4; no firm D call. The ends were cut back, 2 bases at V and 8 bases at J, with 15 bases in the middle. Per the germline V gene, CDR1 is LGHNA and CDR2 is YNFKEQ. The CDR3 is made up of 15 amino acids. The CDR3, as DNA: TGTGCCAGCAGCCAACCCTGGGATGTGAGCGAAAAACTGTTTTTT. Protein sequence: CASSQPWDVSEKLFF.

This chain connects TRBV14 to TRBJ1-2; possibly TRBD1 for D (6 bases). This CDR3 is built from 14 residues. V was cut by 0 bases and J by 7 bases, with 12 bases left in between. In germline, CDR1 is SGHDN, CDR2 FVKESK. CDR3 sequence reads: CASSQDGTIGGYTF. CDR3 DNA: TGTGCCAGCAGCCAAGATGGGACAATCGGTGGCTACACCTTC.

This rearrangement joins TRBV4-1 to TRBJ2-7; no clear D. The V gene lost 1 base and the J gene lost 0 bases, with 13 bases spanning the gap. CDR1 is MGHRA, CDR2 YSYEKL, per germline. The CDR3 is 16 amino acids. The CDR3: CASSQVFGPSSYEQYF. CDR3 DNA: TGCGCCAGCAGCCAAGTTTTCGGCCCTAGCTCCTACGAGCAGTACTTC.

In the case of this clone: Other DNA sequences within the sample encode an identical CDR3. V gene TRBV10-2 combines with J gene TRBJ2-5, with 7 nucleotides matching TRBD2. The ends lost 0 bases at V and 3 bases at J; junction bases unmatched: 4. CDR3 length: 15 amino acids. Germline CDR1 WSHSY, CDR2 SAAADI. CDR3 region: CASSESGLAEETQYF. CDR3 nucleotide sequence: TGCGCCAGCAGTGAGTCGGGGCTAGCGGAAGAGACCCAGTACTTC.

On this clone: Additional DNA sequences in this sample encode the identical CDR3. The chain links TRBV9 to TRBJ2-2; TRBD2 matches at 9 bases. The CDR3 spans 14 residues. V lost 5 bases and J lost 2; bases outside the gene matches: 1. Germline V gene sequence: CDR1 SGDLS, CDR2 YYNGEE. CDR3 sequence reads: CASRTSGNTGELFF. CDR3 sequence (DNA): TGTGCCAGCAGGACTAGCGGTAACACCGGGGAGCTGTTTTTT.

The chain combines TRBV5-6 with TRBJ2-5, with a tentative D call TRBD2 (6 bases). The CDR3 extends over 16 amino acids. The germline CDR1 and CDR2 sequences are SGHDT and YYEEEE. Trimming removed 0 bases from V and 6 bases from J, with 18 bases in between. The CDR3 loop reads CASSLALRTGGKTQYF. For the CDR3, the DNA is TGTGCCAGCAGCTTGGCCTTAAGGACCGGAGGGAAGACCCAGTACTTC. The full variable domain, its missing parts supplied by reference TRBV5-6 and TRBJ2-5, is DAGVTQSPTHLIKTRGQQVTLRCSPKSGHDTVSWYQQALGQGPQFIFQYYEEEERQRGNFPDRFSGHQFPNYSSELNVNALLLGDSALYLCASSLALRTGGKTQYFGPGTRLLVL.

Only one count was recorded for this clone. At the DNA level, this CDR3 is encoded by other sequences in the same sample as well. The chain employs TRBV19 and TRBJ1-4, with D possibly TRBD1 on 5 matching bases. Trimming cost V 4 bases and J 3 bases, with 9 bases left between them. Per the germline V gene, CDR1 is LNHDA and CDR2 is SQIVND (reference sequence). The CDR3 consists of 14 residues. The chain's CDR3 is CASSTTGANEKLFF. The CDR3 bases are TGTGCCAGTAGTACTACAGGAGCTAATGAAAAACTGTTTTTT.

This clone appeared a few times. V gene TRBV6-5 combines with J gene TRBJ1-1, with D uncertain. The length of the CDR3 is 13 residues. CDR1 and CDR2 (germline): MNHEY, SVGAGI. V was shortened by 6 bases and J by 0 bases, with 8 bases between the two germline ends. The chain's CDR3 is CASRRGMNTEAFF. For the CDR3, the DNA is TGTGCCAGCAGGAGAGGGATGAACACTGAAGCTTTCTTT.

The genes are TRBV5-1 and TRBJ2-7; 8 nucleotides line up with TRBD1. The CDR3 covers 14 residues. With V trimmed by 6 bases and J by 3 bases, 8 bases remained unmatched. Germline V gene data show CDR1 as SGHRS and CDR2 as YFSETQ. The CDR3 bases are TGCGCCAGCAAAGGATCGGGACAGGACTACGAGCAGTACTTC. Amino acids: CASKGSGQDYEQYF.